Only one count was recorded for the clone carrying this T cell receptor (beta chain). Its antigen remains unknown. Researchers ran the PCR with 60 Vbeta and 13 Jbeta primers. The data were produced by immunoSEQ multiplex PCR, yet TCRdb's version contains in-frame clones alone and is incomplete. This sample yields around 100,000 clones, of which 79% are seen a single time; about 4.1% belongs to the top ten. The CDR3 spans 15 residues. The V gene's germline CDR1 is LNHDA and CDR2 SQIVND (reference sequence). V lost 6 bases, J lost 2 bases, and 7 bases stayed unmatched. The sample comes from a study of cytomegalovirus exposure and HLA in healthy donors. Overall study results and limits: A later analysis linked around 17,000 TCR beta sequences to HLA alleles at 0.05 false discovery rate. Highest at DRB1 and lowest at HLA-C, TCR association rates differed among HLA loci in a later analysis.

Though probably carrying unrecorded immune exposures, donors were nominally healthy at sampling. This receptor was obtained from a man over 45 in good health and CMV-seropositive. V and J are TRBV19 and TRBJ2-7; 10 positions match TRBD2. Sequenced sample: PBMCs. In DNA, the CDR3 is TGTGCCAGTAGCCGTACTAGCGGGAATCCCTACGAGCAGTACTTC. It translates to CASSRTSGNPYEQYF.